The rows below give T cell receptor beta chains drawn from one sample of a study of CXCR3-negative and CXCR3-positive naive CD8 T cells. TCRdb reprocessed the 5' RACE reads, keeping one entry per CDR3 protein, no DNA. The table gives just over 40,000 distinct CDR3 sequences; the top ten clones make up around 1.9% of it. Sample: naive CXCR3- CD8+ T cells from blood. The receptors come from a human donor in good health. Some clones in this sample may be carry-over from other donors' samples. Each CDR3 is given with its conserved first and last residue. A clone size is listed for some rows: how often the clone was seen (once, few, many), or a class if it is expanded.

TRBV5-5	.	TRBJ1-1	CANSFQGPLIF
TRBV28	.	TRBJ2-7	CASSFGTGPPAYEQYF
TRBV7-8	.	TRBJ2-7	CASSLLWGSEQYF
TRBV7-2	.	TRBJ2-3	CASSSQVMLADTQYF
TRBV2	.	TRBJ2-2	CASRKFSGGAGELFF
TRBV28	.	TRBJ1-4	CASSLGKGFTNEKLFF
TRBV27	.	TRBJ2-7	CASSLLVQAYEQYF
TRBV7-3	.	TRBJ1-1	CASSLLENTEAFF
TRBV20-1	.	TRBJ2-3	CSASSRWSPDTQYF
TRBV29-1	.	TRBJ2-7	CSVATGIDYEQYF
TRBV10-3	.	TRBJ1-4	CAIRSGSESTNEKLFF
TRBV6-5	.	TRBJ2-5	CASSYLRHREDQYF
TRBV29-1	.	TRBJ1-2	CSVHDSNYGYTF
TRBV2	.	TRBJ1-5	CATRGLGIGNQPQHF
TRBV15	.	TRBJ2-1	CATKTKDRTYNEQFF
TRBV20-1	.	TRBJ2-7	CSAREVQVYEQYF
TRBV29-1	.	TRBJ1-2	CSVELHNGYTF
TRBV7-8	.	TRBJ2-7	CASSLGPFLAGSSYEQYF
TRBV6-2/TRBV6-3	.	TRBJ2-3	CASRVGTLDTDTQYF
TRBV28	.	TRBJ1-5	CASSFSQGSNQPQHF
TRBV6-2/TRBV6-3	medium-sized	TRBJ1-1	CASSFVRRDTEAFF
TRBV10-2	medium-sized	TRBJ1-1	CASSESLFEAGGTEAFF
TRBV4-2	.	TRBJ2-7	CASSQVAGDEQYF
TRBV28	.	TRBJ2-5	CASSPSIFSDRETQYF
TRBV10-3	.	TRBJ2-5	CAISDRSQETQYF
TRBV7-7	.	TRBJ2-3	CASSLAEADTQYF
TRBV15	.	TRBJ2-7	CATSSNSSYEQYF
TRBV27	.	TRBJ2-5	CASSLAGGQETQYF
TRBV7-9	.	TRBJ2-4	CASSPASGRKNIQYF
TRBV6-6	.	TRBJ2-7	CASSYLDTGTFYEQYF
TRBV6-4	.	TRBJ2-1	CASSSDGESSYNEQFF
TRBV3-1	.	TRBJ2-5	CASSQPGQAAEETQYF
TRBV3-1	.	TRBJ2-7	CASSQEGSSYEQYF
TRBV10-2	.	TRBJ2-7	CASAGHAFEQYF
TRBV4-1	.	TRBJ2-5	CASSKEPALDQTQYF
TRBV6-2/TRBV6-3	.	TRBJ1-1	CASSYSSRNTEAFF
TRBV30	.	TRBJ2-7	CAWRDRGSYEQYF
TRBV20-1	.	TRBJ2-3	CSATKVGTSGGAWTDTQYF
TRBV29-1	.	TRBJ2-2	CSVLLPGWEGDLFF
TRBV29-1	.	TRBJ1-1	CSVEGSTEAFF
TRBV4-3	.	TRBJ1-1	CASSHGQNTEAFF
TRBV20-1	.	TRBJ2-3	CSARDPGTDTQYF
TRBV29-1	.	TRBJ2-3	CSVDGAEIAPRGDTQYF
TRBV20-1	.	TRBJ2-3	CSARSSGGPLDTQYF
TRBV7-9	.	TRBJ2-3	CASSGGGDRTDTQYF